What follows are 22 T cell receptor beta chains derived from one specimen sequenced in a study of molecular identifiers for immune sequencing clone quantification. Each CDR3 protein gets one entry after TCRdb re-called the PCR reads with MiXCR. Of tens of thousands of distinct CDR3 sequences in the sample, roughly 19% are singletons; the top ten hold around 0.8%. Sequenced input: naive CD8+ T cells from blood, with Jurkat cell RNA spiked in. Subset given: FACS-sorted CD8+CD4-CCR7+CD45RA+ naive T cells. The receptors originated from a human donor in good health. Some libraries in this study had Jurkat cell RNA spiked in.

This clonotype was found many times. The chain employs TRBV7-9 and TRBJ1-4, with D unresolved. Germline CDR1 is SEHNR and CDR2 is FQNEAQ (reference sequence). Trimming removed 6 bases at V and 7 bases at J, with 15 bases between. This CDR3 contains 14 residues. CDR3 region: CASSRTAFGEKLFF. The CDR3 bases are TGTGCCAGCAGTCGAACGGCGTTTGGTGAAAAACTGTTTTTT.

This clonotype was detected only once. This may stem from a read error, because a much larger clone lies one nucleotide away. This chain connects TRBV7-9 to TRBJ2-7; perhaps TRBD1 as D (6 bases). The CDR3 is 15 amino acids. Germline CDR1 reads SEHNR; CDR2 reads FQNEAQ (reference sequence). CDR3 sequence: CASSLAQGMSYEQSF. The CDR3 DNA reads as TGTGCCAGCAGCTTAGCACAGGGTATGTCCTACGAGCAGTCCTTC.

There are many counts of this clonotype. The chain uses TRBV7-9 and TRBJ2-2; maybe TRBD1 (5 bases). The CDR3 consists of 15 residues. In germline, CDR1 is SEHNR, CDR2 FQNEAQ (reference sequence). Trimming removed 2 bases from V and 4 bases from J, with 11 bases in between. The CDR3: CASSLQGRGTGELFF. In DNA, the CDR3 is TGTGCCAGCAGCTTACAGGGTCGAGGCACCGGGGAGCTGTTTTTT. The whole variable domain, remainder taken from reference TRBV7-9 and TRBJ2-2, is DTGVSQNPRHKITKRGQNVTFRCDPISEHNRLYWYRQTLGQGPEFLTYFQNEAQLEKSRLLSDRFSAERPKGSFSTLEIQRTEQGDSAMYLCASSLQGRGTGELFFGEGSRLTVL.

This clonotype was seen at least ten times. J is TRBJ2-2 and V is TRBV9, with D uncertain. Trimming left V 0 bases short and J 2 bases short, with 8 bases between. CDR3 length equals 15 residues. Per germline, CDR1 SGDLS and CDR2 YYNGEE. Written as DNA, the CDR3 is TGTGCCAGCAGCGTAGGAACTGTCAACACCGGGGAGCTGTTTTTT. It specifies CASSVGTVNTGELFF.

Points on this clonotype: Just one base apart from a much larger clone, this may be a read error. This chain connects TRBV13 to TRBJ1-2, with no clear D. The V end was cut by 5 bases, the J end by 4 bases, with 8 bases between. Germline V gene sequence: CDR1 PRHDT, CDR2 FYEKMQ (reference sequence). This CDR3 region has 12 residues. The CDR3 loop is CASSAKCYGYTF. The CDR3 nucleotides are TGTGCCAGCAGCGCCAAGTGCTATGGCTACACCTTC.

This clonotype was counted ten times or more. This chain connects TRBV24-1 to TRBJ2-5; the match to TRBD2 covers 14 bases. The CDR3 spans 17 residues. Germline V lookup: CDR1 KGHDR, CDR2 SFDVKD. Trimming at V came to 4 bases and at J to 5 bases, leaving 8 bases not matched to a gene. Written as DNA, the CDR3 is TGTGCCACCAGTGAGCCGACTAGCGGGAGGGCCGGGGAGACCCAGTACTTC. It specifies CATSEPTSGRAGETQYF.

This clonotype occurred a few times. This rearrangement joins TRBV3-1 to TRBJ2-3; 11 positions match TRBD2. The V and J ends lost 4 bases and 4 bases, in that order; junction bases with no gene match: 13. This CDR3 is built from 18 residues. CDR1 is LGHDT and CDR2 is YNNKEL in the germline V gene (reference sequence). The CDR3 bases are TGTGCCAGCAGCCGACAAAAATCTAGCGGGAGGTTCGCAGATACGCAGTATTTT. This sequence encodes CASSRQKSSGRFADTQYF.

CDR3 amino acids: CASSPLSGLAARDAQYF. The CDR3 DNA reads TGTGCCAGCAGCCCCCTTTCGGGACTAGCGGCTCGGGATGCGCAGTATTTT. This chain uses TRBV3-1 with TRBJ2-3, with 11 positions matching TRBD2. Germline trimming cut 4 bases from V and 10 bases from J; bases unmatched to any gene: 16. This CDR3 spans 17 amino acids. CDR1 is LGHDT and CDR2 is YNNKEL in the germline V gene (reference sequence).

This clonotype was seen repeatedly, ten times or more. This chain joins TRBV6-1 and TRBJ2-7; a weak D match, TRBD1 (5 bases). Germline loops: CDR1 MNHNS, CDR2 SASEGT. The V and J ends lost 0 bases and 1 base respectively, with 10 bases between them. CDR3 length: 15 amino acids. The CDR3 DNA follows: TGTGCCAGCAGTGAAGCGCAGGGTACTTCCTACGAGCAGTACTTC. This codes for CASSEAQGTSYEQYF.

This clonotype was found once. The chain carries TRBV7-2 and TRBJ2-1; 7 positions match TRBD2. CDR1 is SGHTA, CDR2 FQGNSA, per germline. The CDR3 length is 17 residues. Losses at the gene ends were 4 bases for V and 7 bases for J; bases not matched to a gene: 16. The CDR3 sequence is CASSSPPGTKSGNEQFF. CDR3 coding DNA: TGTGCCAGCAGCTCCCCCCCCGGGACTAAAAGCGGGAATGAGCAGTTCTTC. The full variable domain, completed using reference TRBV7-2 and TRBJ2-1, is GAGVSQSPSNKVTEKGKDVELRCDPISGHTALYWYRQSLGQGLEFLIYFQGNSAPDKSGLPSDRFSAERTGGSVSTLTIQRTQQEDSAVYLCASSSPPGTKSGNEQFFGPGTRLTVL.

This clonotype was seen a handful of times. The rearrangement links TRBV27 to TRBJ2-2; 12 nucleotides match TRBD2. Losses at the gene ends were 5 bases for V and 6 bases for J; bases not matched to a gene: 4. CDR1 and CDR2 (germline): MNHEY, SMNVEV (reference sequence). There are 15 residues in the CDR3. CDR3 bases: TGTGCCAGCAGTGTGCTAGCGGGAGGGGCCGGGGAGCTGTTTTTT. Amino acids: CASSVLAGGAGELFF.

Ten or more counts support this clonotype. This chain connects TRBV9 to TRBJ1-5; a weak D match, TRBD1 (5 bases). The CDR3 runs 14 residues. The germline V gene has CDR1 SGDLS and CDR2 YYNGEE. Trimming left V 0 bases short and J 6 bases short, with 10 bases between. CDR3 coding DNA: TGTGCCAGCAGCGTAGACGGGGGAGCTCAGCCCCAGCATTTT. Amino acids: CASSVDGGAQPQHF.

This clonotype was found many times. The chain is built from TRBV28 and TRBJ2-3, with a weak D call TRBD2 (7 bases). Germline CDR1 is MDHEN and CDR2 is SYDVKM. The V end lost 3 bases, the J end lost 4 bases, and 14 bases lay between the germline ends. The CDR3 length is 15 residues. CDR3 DNA sequence: TGTGCCAGCAGTTTCATAGGGGAGGGGGCAGATACGCAGTATTTT. Protein product: CASSFIGEGADTQYF.

At least ten counts were recorded for this clonotype. The CDR3 loop reads CAISESGEQFF. CDR3 in DNA: TGTGCCATCAGTGAGTCGGGGGAGCAGTTCTTC. The chain recombines TRBV10-3 with TRBJ2-1; D gene unclear. This CDR3 region has 11 residues. V was shortened by 0 bases and J by 10 bases, with 4 bases between the two germline ends. Germline values: CDR1 ENHRY, CDR2 SYGVKD.

This clonotype was seen ten or more times. The chain carries TRBV4-1 and TRBJ1-4; no clear D gene. Germline V gene sequence: CDR1 MGHRA, CDR2 YSYEKL. This CDR3 contains 13 residues. Trimming removed 0 bases from V and 5 bases from J, with 4 bases in between. The CDR3 coding sequence is TGCGCCAGCAGCCAAGATGACAATGAAAAACTGTTTTTT. This translates into CASSQDDNEKLFF.

Ten or more counts support this clonotype. The CDR3, as DNA: TGCAGTGCTAGAGCGGAATTACCAACAGTCCCAAATGAGCAGTTCTTC. Amino acids: CSARAELPTVPNEQFF. This rearrangement joins TRBV20-1 to TRBJ2-1; D gene unclear. Germline V gene data show CDR1 as DFQATT and CDR2 as SNEGSKA (reference sequence). This CDR3 is built from 16 residues. The V and J ends lost 1 base and 7 bases respectively, with 20 bases between them.

This clonotype was seen many times. The rearrangement links TRBV5-1 to TRBJ2-1; tentative D call: TRBD2 (6 bases). The CDR3 has 13 amino acids. Trimming removed 1 base at V and 9 bases at J, with 11 bases between. The germline gives CDR1 SGHRS, CDR2 YFSETQ. The CDR3 sequence is CASSLYSGREQFF. The CDR3 coding sequence is TGCGCCAGCAGCTTGTATAGCGGACGTGAGCAGTTCTTC.

This clonotype was seen at least ten times. The chain carries TRBV6-6 and TRBJ1-5; no clear D gene. Germline lookup yields CDR1 MNHNY and CDR2 SVGAGI (reference sequence). V lost 6 bases to trimming and J lost 0 bases, with 6 bases between them. The CDR3 consists of 13 residues. The CDR3 loop reads CASRLVSNQPQHF. The CDR3 DNA reads as TGTGCCAGCAGACTGGTTAGCAATCAGCCCCAGCATTTT.

This clonotype was detected ten times or more. J is TRBJ2-3 and V is TRBV6-6; a weak D match, TRBD1 (7 bases). V gave up 8 bases and J gave up 6 bases, with 21 bases separating them. The CDR3 spans 15 residues. The germline CDR1 and CDR2 sequences are MNHNY and SVGAGI (reference sequence). CDR3 region: CASGGTASARDTQYF. CDR3 nucleotide sequence: TGTGCCAGCGGCGGGACAGCTAGTGCTCGGGATACGCAGTATTTT.

This clonotype occurred many times. This sequence joins TRBV27 and TRBJ2-7; 9 bases match TRBD1. J lost 6 bases, V lost 1 base, and 1 base had no gene match. CDR3 size: 13 residues. Germline CDR1 reads MNHEY; CDR2 reads SMNVEV (reference sequence). The CDR3 here is CASSLYRGREQYF. The CDR3 DNA is TGTGCCAGCAGTTTATACAGGGGGCGCGAGCAGTACTTC.

This clonotype was recorded many times. The DNA for the CDR3 is TGTGCCAGCAGTGAATATGGGGAATATCAGCCCCAGCATTTT. Translation gives CASSEYGEYQPQHF. The J gene is TRBJ1-5, the V gene TRBV25-1; D is uncertain. The CDR3 has 14 residues. V gave up 0 bases and J gave up 5 bases, with 8 bases separating them. CDR1 is MGHDK, CDR2 SYGVNS, per germline.

This clonotype was found many times. The chain employs TRBV27 and TRBJ2-1, with a possible D match to TRBD2 (6 bases). Trimming shortened V by 5 bases and J by 6 bases, and 17 bases separated the two germline ends. Germline V gene lookup returns CDR1 MNHEY and CDR2 SMNVEV (reference sequence). CDR3 length: 15 amino acids. CDR3 nucleotide sequence: TGTGCCAGCAGTCTAACCATCGGGACTTCCAATGAGCAGTTCTTC. It specifies CASSLTIGTSNEQFF.